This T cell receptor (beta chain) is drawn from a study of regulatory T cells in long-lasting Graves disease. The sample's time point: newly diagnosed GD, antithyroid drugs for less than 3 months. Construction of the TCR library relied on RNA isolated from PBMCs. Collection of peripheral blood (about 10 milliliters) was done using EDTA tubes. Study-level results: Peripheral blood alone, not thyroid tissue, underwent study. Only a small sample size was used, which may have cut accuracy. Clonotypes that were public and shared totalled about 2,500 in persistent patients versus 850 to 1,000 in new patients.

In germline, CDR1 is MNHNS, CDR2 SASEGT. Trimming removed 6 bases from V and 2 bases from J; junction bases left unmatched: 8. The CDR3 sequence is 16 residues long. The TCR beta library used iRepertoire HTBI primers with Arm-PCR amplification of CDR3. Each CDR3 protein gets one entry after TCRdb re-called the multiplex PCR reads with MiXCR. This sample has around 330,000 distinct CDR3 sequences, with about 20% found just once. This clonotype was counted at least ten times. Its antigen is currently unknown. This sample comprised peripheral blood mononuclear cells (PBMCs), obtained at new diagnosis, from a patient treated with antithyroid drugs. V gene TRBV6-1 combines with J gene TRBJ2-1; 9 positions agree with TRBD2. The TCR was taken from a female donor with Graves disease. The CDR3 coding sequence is TGTGCCAGCAGAAAGATTAGCGGGGGCCCCTACAATGAGCAGTTCTTC. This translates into CASRKISGGPYNEQFF.